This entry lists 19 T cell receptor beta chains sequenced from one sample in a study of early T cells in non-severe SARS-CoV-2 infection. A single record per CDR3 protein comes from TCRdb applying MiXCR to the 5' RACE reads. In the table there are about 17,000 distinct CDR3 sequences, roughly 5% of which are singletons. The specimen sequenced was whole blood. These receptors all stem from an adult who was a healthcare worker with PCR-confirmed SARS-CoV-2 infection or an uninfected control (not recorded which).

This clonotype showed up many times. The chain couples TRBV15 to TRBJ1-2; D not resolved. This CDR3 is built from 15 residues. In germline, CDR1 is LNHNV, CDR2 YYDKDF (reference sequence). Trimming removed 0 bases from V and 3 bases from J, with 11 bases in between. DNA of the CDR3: TGTGCCACCAGCAGAGATCTTAGCAGTGACTATGGCTACACCTTC. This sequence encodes CATSRDLSSDYGYTF.

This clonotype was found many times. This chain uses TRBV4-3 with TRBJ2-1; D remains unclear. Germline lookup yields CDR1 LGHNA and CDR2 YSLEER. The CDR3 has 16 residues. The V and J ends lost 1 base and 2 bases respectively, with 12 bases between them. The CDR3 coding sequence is TGCGCCAGCAGCCAAGGTCCTAGGGAAGCCTACAATGAGCAGTTCTTC. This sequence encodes CASSQGPREAYNEQFF.

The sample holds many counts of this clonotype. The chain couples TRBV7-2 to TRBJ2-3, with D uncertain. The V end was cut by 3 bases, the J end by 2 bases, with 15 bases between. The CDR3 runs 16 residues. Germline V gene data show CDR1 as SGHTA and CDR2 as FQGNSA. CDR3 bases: TGTGCCAGCAGCTTGCCTAGTTCGACGCCCACAGATACGCAGTATTTT. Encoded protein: CASSLPSSTPTDTQYF.

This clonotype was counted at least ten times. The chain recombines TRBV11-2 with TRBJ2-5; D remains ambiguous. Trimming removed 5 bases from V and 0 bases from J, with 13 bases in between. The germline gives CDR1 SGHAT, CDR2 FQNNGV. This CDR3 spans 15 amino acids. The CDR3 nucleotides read TGTGCCAGCAGCCTGCGGTGGGCGGACCAAGAGACCCAGTACTTC. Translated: CASSLRWADQETQYF.

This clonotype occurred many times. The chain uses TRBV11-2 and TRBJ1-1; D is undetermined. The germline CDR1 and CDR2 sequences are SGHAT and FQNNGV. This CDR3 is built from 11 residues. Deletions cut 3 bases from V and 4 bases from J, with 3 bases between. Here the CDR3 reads CASSFGTEAFF. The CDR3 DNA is TGTGCCAGCAGCTTCGGCACTGAAGCTTTCTTT.

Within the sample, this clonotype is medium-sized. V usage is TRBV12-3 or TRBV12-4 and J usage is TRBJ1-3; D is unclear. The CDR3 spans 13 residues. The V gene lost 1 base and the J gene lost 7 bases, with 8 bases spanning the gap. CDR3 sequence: CASSLGGRNTIYF. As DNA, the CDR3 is TGTGCCAGCAGTTTAGGAGGGAGGAACACCATATATTTT.

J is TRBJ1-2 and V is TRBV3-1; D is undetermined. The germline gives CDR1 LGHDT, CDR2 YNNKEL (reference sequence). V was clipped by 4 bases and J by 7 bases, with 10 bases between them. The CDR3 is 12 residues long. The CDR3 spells CASSLPGGGYTF. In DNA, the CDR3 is TGTGCCAGCAGCCTCCCAGGCGGTGGCTACACCTTC.

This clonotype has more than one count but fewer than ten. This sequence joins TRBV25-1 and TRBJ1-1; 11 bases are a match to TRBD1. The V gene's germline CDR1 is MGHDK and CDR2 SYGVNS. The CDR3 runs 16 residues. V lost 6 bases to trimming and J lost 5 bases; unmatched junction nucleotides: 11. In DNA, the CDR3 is TGTGCCAGCAGAGATTCCCCCGGGACAGGGGGTACTGAAGCTTTCTTT. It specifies CASRDSPGTGGTEAFF. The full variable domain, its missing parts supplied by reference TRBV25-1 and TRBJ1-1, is EADIYQTPRYLVIGTGKKITLECSQTMGHDKMYWYQQDPGMELHLIHYSYGVNSTEKGDLSSESTVSRIRTEHFPLTLESARPSHTSQYLCASRDSPGTGGTEAFFGQGTRLTVV.

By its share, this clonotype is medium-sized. In nucleotides, the CDR3 is TGTGCCAGCAGCTCATCGGACAGCTTTCCCCATGAGCAGTTCTTC. This codes for CASSSSDSFPHEQFF. The chain is built from TRBV7-2 and TRBJ2-1; D possibly corresponds to TRBD1 (6 bases). The V gene lost 4 bases and the J gene lost 8 bases, with 18 bases spanning the gap. Germline-derived CDR1 and CDR2 are SGHTA and FQGNSA. CDR3 size: 15 residues.

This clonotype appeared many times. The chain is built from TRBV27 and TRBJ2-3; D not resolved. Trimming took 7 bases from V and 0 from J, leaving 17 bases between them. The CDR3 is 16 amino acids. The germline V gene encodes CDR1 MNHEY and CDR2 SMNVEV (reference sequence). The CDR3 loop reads CASNLLGGSSTDTQYF. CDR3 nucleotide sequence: TGTGCCAGCAACCTACTCGGTGGGTCTAGCACAGATACGCAGTATTTT.

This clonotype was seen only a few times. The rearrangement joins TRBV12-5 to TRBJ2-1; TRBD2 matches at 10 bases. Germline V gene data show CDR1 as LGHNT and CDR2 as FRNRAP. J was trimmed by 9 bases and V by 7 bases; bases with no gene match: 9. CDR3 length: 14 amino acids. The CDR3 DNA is TGTGCTAGTGACCCAGCGGGAGGGTATGGTGAGCAGTTCTTC. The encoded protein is CASDPAGGYGEQFF.

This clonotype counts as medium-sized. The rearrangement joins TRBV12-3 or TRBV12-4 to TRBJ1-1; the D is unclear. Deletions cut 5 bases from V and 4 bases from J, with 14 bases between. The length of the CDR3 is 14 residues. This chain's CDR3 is CASSPTSVGTEAFF. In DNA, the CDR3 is TGTGCCAGCAGTCCTACGTCTGTTGGCACTGAAGCTTTCTTT.

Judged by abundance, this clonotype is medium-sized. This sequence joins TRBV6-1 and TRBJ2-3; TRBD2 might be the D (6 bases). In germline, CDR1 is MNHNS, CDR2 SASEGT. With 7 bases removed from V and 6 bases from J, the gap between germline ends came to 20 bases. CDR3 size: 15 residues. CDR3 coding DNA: TGTGCCAGCATTTGGACCGGGACTGTCGTCGATACGCAGTATTTT. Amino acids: CASIWTGTVVDTQYF.

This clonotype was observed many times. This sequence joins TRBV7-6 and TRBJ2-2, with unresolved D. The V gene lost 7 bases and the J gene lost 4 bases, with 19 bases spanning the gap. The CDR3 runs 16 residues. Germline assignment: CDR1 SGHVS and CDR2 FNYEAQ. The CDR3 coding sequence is TGTGCCAGCACCCCCTCCAGTTCGCGTGGCACCGGGGAGCTGTTTTTT. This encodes CASTPSSSRGTGELFF. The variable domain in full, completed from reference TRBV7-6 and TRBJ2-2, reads GAGVSQSPRYKVTKRGQDVALRCDPISGHVSLYWYRQALGQGPEFLTYFNYEAQQDKSGLPNDRFSAERPEGSISTLTIQRTEQRDSAMYRCASTPSSSRGTGELFFGEGSRLTVL.

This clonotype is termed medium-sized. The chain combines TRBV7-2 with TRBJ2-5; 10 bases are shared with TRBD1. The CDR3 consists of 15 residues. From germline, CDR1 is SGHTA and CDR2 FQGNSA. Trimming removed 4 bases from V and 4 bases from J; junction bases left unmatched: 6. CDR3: CASSSGQGRGETQYF. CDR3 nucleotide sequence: TGTGCCAGCAGCTCGGGACAGGGGAGGGGAGAGACCCAGTACTTC.

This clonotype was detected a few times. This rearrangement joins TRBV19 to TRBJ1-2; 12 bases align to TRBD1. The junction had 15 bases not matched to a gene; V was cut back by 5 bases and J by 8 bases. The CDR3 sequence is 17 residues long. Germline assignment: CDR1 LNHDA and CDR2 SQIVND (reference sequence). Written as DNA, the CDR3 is TGTGCCAGTAGTTTGGCCGGGACAGGGGGCCGTTCTAGGGGCTACACCTTC. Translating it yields CASSLAGTGGRSRGYTF.

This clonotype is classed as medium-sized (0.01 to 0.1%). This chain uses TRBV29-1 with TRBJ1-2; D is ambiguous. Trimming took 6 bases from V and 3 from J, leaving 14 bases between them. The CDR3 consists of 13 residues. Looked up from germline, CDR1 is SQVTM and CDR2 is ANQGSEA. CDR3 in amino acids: CSVQEDGHYGYTF. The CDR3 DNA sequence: TGCAGCGTGCAGGAGGACGGCCACTATGGCTACACCTTC.

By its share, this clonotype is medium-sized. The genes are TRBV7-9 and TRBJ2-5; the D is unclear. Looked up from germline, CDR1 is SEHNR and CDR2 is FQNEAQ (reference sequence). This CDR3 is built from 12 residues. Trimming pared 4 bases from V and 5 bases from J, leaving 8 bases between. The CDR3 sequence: CASSSPHETQYF. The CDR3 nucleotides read TGTGCCAGCAGCTCCCCCCACGAGACCCAGTACTTC.

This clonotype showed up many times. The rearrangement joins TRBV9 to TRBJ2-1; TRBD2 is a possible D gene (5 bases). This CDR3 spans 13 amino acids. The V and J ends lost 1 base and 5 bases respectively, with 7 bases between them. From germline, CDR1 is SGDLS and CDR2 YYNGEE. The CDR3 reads CASSVLRDNEQFF. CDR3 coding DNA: TGTGCCAGCAGCGTACTGCGGGACAATGAGCAGTTCTTC. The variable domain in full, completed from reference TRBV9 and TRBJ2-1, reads DSGVTQTPKHLITATGQRVTLRCSPRSGDLSVYWYQQSLDQGLQFLIQYYNGEERAKGNILERFSAQQFPDLHSELNLSSLELGDSALYFCASSVLRDNEQFFGPGTRLTVL.